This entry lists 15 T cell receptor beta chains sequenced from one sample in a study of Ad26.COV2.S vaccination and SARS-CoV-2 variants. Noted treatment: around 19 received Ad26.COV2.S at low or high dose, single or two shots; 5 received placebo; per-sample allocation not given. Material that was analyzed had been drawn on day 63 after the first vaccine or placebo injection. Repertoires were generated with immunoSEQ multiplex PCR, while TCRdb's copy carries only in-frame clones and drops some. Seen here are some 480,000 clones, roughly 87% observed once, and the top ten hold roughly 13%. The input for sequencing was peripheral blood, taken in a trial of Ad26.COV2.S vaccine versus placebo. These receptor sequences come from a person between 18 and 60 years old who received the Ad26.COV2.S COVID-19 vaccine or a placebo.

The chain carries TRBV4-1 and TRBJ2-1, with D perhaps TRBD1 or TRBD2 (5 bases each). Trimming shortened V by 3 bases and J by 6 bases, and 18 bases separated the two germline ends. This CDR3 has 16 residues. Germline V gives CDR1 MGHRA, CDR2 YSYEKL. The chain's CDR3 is CASSQGELTRGNEQFF. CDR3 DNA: TGCGCCAGCAGCCAGGGGGAGCTAACAAGGGGCAATGAGCAGTTCTTC.

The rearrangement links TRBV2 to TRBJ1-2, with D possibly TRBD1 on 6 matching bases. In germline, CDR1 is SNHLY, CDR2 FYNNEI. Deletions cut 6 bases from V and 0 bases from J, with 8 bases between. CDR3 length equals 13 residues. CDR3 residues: CASRRGTNYGYTF. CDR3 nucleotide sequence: TGTGCCAGCAGGAGGGGGACTAACTATGGCTACACCTTC.

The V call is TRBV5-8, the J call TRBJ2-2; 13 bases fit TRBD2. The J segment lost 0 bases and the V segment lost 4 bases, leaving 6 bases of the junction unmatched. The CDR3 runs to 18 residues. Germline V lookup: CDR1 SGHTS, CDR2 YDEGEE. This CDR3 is CASSRTGTSGANTGELFF. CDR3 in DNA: TGTGCCAGCAGCCGAACCGGGACTAGCGGGGCGAACACCGGGGAGCTGTTTTTT.

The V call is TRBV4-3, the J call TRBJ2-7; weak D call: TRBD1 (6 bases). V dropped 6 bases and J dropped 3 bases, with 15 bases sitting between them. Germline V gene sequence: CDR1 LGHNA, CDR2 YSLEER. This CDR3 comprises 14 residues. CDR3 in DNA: TGCGCCAGCAGTCTAGACACGGACAGCTACGAGCAGTACTTC. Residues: CASSLDTDSYEQYF.

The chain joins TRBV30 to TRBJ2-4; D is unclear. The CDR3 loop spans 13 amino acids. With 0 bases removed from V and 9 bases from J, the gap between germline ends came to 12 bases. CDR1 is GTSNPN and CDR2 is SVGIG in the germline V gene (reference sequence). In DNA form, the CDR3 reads TGTGCCTGGAGTGTGGCGCAAATGGCCATTCAGTACTTC. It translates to CAWSVAQMAIQYF.

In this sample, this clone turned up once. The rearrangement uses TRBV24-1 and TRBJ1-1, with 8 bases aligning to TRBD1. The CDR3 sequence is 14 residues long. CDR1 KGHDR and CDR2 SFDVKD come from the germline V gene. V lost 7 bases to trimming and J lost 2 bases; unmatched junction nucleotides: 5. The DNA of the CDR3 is TGTGCCACCAGAGACAGGGGCATTAACACTGAAGCTTTCTTT. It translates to CATRDRGINTEAFF.

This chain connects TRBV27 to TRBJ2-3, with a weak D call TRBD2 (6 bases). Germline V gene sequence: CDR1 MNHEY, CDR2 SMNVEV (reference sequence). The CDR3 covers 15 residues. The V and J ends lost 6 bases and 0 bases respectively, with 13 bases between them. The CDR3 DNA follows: TGTGCCAGCAGAAGGCGGGACGGGAGCACAGATACGCAGTATTTT. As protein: CASRRRDGSTDTQYF.

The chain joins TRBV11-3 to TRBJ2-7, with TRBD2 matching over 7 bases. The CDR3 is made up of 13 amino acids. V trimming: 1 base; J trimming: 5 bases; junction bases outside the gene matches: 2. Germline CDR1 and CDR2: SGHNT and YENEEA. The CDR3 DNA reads TGTGCCAGCAGCTTAGGGGAGGGACACGAGCAGTACTTC. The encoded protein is CASSLGEGHEQYF.

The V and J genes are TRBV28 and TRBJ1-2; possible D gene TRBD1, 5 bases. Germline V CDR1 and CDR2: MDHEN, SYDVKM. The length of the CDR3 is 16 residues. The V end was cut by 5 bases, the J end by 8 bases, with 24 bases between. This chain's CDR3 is CASSPGLTWGAEGYTF. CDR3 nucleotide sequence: TGTGCCAGCAGTCCAGGGTTAACGTGGGGCGCCGAGGGCTACACCTTC.

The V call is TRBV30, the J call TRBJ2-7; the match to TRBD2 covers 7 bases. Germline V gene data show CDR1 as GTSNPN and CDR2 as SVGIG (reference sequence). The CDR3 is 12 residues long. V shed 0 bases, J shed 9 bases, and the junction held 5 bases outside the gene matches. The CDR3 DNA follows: TGTGCCTGGAGTGTTAGGCGGGAGCGGCAGTACTTC. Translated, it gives CAWSVRRERQYF.

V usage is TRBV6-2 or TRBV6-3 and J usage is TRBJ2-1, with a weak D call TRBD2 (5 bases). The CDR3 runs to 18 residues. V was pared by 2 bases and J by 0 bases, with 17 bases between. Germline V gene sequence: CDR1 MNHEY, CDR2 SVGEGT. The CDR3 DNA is TGTGCCAGCAGTTACGGTTTCGGCCTAGCAGTCTCCTACAATGAGCAGTTCTTC. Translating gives CASSYGFGLAVSYNEQFF.

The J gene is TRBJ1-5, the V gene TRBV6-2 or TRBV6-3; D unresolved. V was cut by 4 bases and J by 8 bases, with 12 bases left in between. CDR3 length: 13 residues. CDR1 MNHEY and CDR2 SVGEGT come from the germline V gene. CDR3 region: CASSFTGGEPQHF. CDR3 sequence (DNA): TGTGCCAGCAGTTTTACGGGTGGGGAGCCCCAGCATTTT.

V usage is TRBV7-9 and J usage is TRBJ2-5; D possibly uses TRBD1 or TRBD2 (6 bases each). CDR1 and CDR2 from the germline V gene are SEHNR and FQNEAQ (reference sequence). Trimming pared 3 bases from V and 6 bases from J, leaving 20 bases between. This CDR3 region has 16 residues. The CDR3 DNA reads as TGTGCCAGCAGCTTTCGCCCCCCTCGGGGGCGGAAGACCCAGTACTTC. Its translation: CASSFRPPRGRKTQYF.

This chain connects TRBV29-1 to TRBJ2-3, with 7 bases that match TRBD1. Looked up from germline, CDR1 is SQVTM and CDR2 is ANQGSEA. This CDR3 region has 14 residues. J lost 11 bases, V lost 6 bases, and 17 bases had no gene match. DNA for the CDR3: TGCAGCGTCACAACGGGACAGCGTCCTGGAGGGCAGTATTTT. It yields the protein CSVTTGQRPGGQYF.

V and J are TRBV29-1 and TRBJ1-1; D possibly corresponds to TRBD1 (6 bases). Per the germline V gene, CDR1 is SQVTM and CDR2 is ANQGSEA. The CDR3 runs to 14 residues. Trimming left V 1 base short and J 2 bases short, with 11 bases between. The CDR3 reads CSVEGTGQNTEAFF. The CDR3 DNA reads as TGCAGCGTTGAAGGAACGGGACAAAACACTGAAGCTTTCTTT.